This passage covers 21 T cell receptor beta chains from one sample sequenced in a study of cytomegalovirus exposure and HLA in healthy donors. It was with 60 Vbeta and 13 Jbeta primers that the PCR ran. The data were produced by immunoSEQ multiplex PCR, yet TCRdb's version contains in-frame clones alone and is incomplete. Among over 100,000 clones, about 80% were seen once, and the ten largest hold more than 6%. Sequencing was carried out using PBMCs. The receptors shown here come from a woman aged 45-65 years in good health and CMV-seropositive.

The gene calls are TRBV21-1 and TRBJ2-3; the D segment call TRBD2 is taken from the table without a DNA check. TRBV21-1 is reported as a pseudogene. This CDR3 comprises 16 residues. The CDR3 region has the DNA TGTGCCAGCAGCATTCTCCCAGGGGAGGGCCCAGATACGCAGTATTTT. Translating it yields CASSILPGEGPDTQYF.

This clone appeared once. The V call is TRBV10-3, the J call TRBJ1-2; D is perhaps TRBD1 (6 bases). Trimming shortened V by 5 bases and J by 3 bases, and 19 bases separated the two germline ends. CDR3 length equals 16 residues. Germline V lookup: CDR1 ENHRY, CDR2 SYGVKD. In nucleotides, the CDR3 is TGTGCCATCAGTTATACAGGGACCATCGAAGACTATGGCTACACCTTC. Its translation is CAISYTGTIEDYGYTF.

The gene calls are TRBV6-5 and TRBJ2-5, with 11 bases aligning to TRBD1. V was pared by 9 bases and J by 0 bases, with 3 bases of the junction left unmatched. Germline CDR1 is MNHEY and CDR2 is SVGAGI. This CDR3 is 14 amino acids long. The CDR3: CASRDRGYQETQYF. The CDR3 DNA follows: TGTGCCAGTCGGGACAGGGGGTACCAAGAGACCCAGTACTTC.

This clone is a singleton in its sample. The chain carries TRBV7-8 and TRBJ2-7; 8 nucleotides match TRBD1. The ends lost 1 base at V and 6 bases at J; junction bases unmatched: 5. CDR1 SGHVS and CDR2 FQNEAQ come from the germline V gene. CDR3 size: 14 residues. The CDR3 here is CASSLVGTGGEQYF. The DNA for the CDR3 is TGTGCCAGCAGCTTAGTCGGGACAGGCGGCGAGCAGTACTTC.

The chain's CDR3 is CASSPAGRPAEQYF. DNA for the CDR3: TGTGCCAGCAGCCCCGCGGGACGGCCGGCCGAGCAGTACTTC. J is TRBJ2-7 and V is TRBV7-2; weak D call: TRBD2 (6 bases). This CDR3 region has 14 residues. Per the germline V gene, CDR1 is SGHTA and CDR2 is FQGNSA. Deletions cut 5 bases from V and 6 bases from J, with 17 bases between. Full variable domain (outside the CDR3, taken from reference TRBV7-2 and TRBJ2-7): GAGVSQSPSNKVTEKGKDVELRCDPISGHTALYWYRQSLGQGLEFLIYFQGNSAPDKSGLPSDRFSAERTGGSVSTLTIQRTQQEDSAVYLCASSPAGRPAEQYFGPGTRLTVT.

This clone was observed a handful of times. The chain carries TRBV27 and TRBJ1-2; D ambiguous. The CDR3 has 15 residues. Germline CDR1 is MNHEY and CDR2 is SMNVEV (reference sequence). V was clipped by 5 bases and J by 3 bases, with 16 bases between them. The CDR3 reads CASSPLERPYYGYTF. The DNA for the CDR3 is TGTGCCAGCAGTCCCCTAGAGAGGCCCTACTATGGCTACACCTTC.

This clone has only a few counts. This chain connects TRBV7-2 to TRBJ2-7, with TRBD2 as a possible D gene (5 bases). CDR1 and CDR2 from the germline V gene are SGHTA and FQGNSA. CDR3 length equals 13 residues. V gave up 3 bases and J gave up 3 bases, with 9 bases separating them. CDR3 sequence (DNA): TGTGCCAGCAGCTTCGGGGAAGTCTACGAGCAGTACTTC. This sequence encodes CASSFGEVYEQYF. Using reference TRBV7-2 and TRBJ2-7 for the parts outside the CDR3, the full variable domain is GAGVSQSPSNKVTEKGKDVELRCDPISGHTALYWYRQSLGQGLEFLIYFQGNSAPDKSGLPSDRFSAERTGGSVSTLTIQRTQQEDSAVYLCASSFGEVYEQYFGPGTRLTVT.

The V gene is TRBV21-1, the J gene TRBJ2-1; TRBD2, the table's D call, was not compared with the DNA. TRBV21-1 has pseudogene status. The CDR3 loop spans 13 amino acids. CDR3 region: CASPAHYRPEQFF. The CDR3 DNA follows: TGTGCCAGCCCCGCCCACTATCGGCCTGAGCAGTTCTTC.

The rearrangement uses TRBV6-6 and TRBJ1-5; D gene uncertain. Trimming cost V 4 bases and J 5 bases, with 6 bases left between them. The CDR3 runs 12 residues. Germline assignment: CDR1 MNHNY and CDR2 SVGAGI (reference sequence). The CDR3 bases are TGTGCCAGCAGTTTGAGCCATCAGCCCCAGCATTTT. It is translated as CASSLSHQPQHF.

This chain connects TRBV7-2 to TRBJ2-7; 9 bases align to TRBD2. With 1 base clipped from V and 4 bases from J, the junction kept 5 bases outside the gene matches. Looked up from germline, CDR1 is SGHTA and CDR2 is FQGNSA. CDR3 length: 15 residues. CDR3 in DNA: TGTGCCAGCAGCTTAGGCGGGGGGGCCGGGTACGAGCAGTACTTC. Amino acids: CASSLGGGAGYEQYF.

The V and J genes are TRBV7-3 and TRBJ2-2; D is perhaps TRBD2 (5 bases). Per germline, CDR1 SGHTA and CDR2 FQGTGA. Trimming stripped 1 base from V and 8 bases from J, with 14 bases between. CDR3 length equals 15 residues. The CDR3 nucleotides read TGTGCCAGCAGCTTAAGCCTAGCAACTAGGGGGGAGCTGTTTTTT. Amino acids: CASSLSLATRGELFF.

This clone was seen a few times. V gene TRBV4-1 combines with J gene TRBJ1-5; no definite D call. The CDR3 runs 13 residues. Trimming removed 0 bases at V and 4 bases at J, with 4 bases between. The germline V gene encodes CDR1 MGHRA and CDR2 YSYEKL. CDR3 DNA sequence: TGCGCCAGCAGCCAAGACAGTAATCAGCCCCAGCATTTT. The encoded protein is CASSQDSNQPQHF.

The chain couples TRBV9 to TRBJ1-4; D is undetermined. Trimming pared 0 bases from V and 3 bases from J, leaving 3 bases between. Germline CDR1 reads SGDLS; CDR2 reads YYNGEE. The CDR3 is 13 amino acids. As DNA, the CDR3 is TGTGCCAGCAGCGTAGGAGCTAATGAAAAACTGTTTTTT. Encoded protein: CASSVGANEKLFF.

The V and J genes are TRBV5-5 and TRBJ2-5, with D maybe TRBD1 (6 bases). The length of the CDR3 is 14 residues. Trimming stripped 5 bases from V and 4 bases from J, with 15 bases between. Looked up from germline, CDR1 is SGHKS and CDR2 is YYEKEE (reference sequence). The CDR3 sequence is CASSSAGAGETQYF. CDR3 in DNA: TGTGCCAGCAGTTCTGCAGGGGCGGGAGAGACCCAGTACTTC.

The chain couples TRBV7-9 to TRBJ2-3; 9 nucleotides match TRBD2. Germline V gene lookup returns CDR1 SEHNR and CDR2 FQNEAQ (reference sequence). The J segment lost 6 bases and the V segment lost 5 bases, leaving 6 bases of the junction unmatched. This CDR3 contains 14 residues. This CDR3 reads CASSPGTSKDTQYF. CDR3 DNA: TGTGCCAGCAGCCCAGGGACTAGCAAGGATACGCAGTATTTT. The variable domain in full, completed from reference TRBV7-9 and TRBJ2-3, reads DTGVSQNPRHKITKRGQNVTFRCDPISEHNRLYWYRQTLGQGPEFLTYFQNEAQLEKSRLLSDRFSAERPKGSFSTLEIQRTEQGDSAMYLCASSPGTSKDTQYFGPGTRLTVL.

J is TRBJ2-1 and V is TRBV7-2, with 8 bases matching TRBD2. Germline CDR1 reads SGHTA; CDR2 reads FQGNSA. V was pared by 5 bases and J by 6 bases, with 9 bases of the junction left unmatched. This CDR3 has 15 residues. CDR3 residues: CASSTGLGRLNEQFF. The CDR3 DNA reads TGTGCCAGCAGCACGGGACTAGGACGACTCAATGAGCAGTTCTTC.

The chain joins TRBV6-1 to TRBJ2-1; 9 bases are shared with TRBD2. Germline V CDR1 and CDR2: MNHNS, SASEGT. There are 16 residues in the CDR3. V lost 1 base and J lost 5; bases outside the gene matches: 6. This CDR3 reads CASSEVTLAGHNEQFF. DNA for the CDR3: TGTGCCAGCAGTGAAGTAACGCTAGCGGGGCACAATGAGCAGTTCTTC.

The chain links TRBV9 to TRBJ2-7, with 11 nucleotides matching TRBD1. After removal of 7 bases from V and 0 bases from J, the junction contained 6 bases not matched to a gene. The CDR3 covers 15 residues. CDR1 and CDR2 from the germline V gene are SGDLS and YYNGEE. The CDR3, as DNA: TGTGCCAGCGACCCCGGGACAGGGGGCTCCTACGAGCAGTACTTC. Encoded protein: CASDPGTGGSYEQYF.

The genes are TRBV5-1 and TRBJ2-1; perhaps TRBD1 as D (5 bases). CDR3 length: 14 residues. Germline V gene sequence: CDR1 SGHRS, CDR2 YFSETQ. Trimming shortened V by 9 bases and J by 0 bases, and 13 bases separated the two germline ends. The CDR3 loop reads CATNLDSSYNEQFF. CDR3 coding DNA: TGCGCCACCAACCTCGACAGCTCCTACAATGAGCAGTTCTTC.

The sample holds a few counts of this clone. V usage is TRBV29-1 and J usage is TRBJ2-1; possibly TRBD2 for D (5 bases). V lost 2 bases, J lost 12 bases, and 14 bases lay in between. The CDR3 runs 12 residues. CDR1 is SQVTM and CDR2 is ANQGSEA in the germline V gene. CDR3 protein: CSVEPLDGWQFF. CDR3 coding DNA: TGCAGCGTTGAACCACTAGATGGGTGGCAGTTCTTC.

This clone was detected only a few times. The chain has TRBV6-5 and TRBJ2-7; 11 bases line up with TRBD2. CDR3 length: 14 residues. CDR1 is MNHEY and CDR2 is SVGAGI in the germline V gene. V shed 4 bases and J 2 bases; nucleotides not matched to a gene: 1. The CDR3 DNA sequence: TGTGCCAGCAGTTCGACTAGCGGGGCCTACGAGCAGTACTTC. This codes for CASSSTSGAYEQYF.